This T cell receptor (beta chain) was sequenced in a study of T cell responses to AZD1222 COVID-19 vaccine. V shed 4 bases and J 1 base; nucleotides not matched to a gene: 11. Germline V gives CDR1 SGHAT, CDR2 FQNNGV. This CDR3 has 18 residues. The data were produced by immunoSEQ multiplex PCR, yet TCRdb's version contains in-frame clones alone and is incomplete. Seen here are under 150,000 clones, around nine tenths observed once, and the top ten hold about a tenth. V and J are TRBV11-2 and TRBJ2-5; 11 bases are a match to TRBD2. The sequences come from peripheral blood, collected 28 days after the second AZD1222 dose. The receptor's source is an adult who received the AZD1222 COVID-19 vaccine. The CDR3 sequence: CASSSVLAGEATQETQYF. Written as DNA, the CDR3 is TGTGCCAGCAGCTCCGTACTAGCGGGAGAGGCTACCCAAGAGACCCAGTACTTC.